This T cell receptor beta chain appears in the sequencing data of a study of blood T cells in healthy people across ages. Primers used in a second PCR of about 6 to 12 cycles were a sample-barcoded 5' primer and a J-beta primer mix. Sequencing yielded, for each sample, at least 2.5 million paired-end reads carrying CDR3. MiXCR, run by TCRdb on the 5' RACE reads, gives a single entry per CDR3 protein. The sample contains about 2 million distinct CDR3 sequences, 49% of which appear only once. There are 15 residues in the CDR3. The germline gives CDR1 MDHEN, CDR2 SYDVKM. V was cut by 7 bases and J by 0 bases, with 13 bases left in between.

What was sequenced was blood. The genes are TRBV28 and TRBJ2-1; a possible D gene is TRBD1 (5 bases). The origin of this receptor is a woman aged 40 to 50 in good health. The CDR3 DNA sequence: TGTGCCAGCACTTACCCAGGGATCTCCTACAATGAGCAGTTCTTC. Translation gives CASTYPGISYNEQFF.